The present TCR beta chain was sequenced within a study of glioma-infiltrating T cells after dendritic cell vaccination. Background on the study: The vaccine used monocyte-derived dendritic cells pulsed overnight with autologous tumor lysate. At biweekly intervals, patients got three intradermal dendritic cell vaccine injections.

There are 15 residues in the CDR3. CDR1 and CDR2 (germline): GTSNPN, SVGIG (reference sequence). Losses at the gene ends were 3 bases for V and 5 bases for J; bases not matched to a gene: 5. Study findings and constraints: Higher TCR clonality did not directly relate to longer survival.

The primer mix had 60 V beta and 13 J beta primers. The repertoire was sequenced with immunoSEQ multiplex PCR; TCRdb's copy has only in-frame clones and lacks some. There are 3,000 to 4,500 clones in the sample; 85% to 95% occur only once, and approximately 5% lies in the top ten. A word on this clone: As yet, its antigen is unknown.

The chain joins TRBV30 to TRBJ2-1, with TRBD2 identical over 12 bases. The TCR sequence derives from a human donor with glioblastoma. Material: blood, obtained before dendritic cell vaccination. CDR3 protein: CAWRTSGGRNNEQFF. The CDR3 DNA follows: TGTGCCTGGAGGACTAGCGGGGGACGGAACAATGAGCAGTTCTTC.